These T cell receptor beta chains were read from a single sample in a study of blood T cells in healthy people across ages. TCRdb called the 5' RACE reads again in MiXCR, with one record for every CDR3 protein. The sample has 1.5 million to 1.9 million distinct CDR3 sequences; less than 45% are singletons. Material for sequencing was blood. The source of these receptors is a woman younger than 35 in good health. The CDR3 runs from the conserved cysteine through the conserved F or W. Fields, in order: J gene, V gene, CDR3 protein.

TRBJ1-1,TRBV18,CATASPVSGPNTEAFF
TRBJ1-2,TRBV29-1,CSVEGGTLYTF
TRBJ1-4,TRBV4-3,CASSQITGGGEKLFF
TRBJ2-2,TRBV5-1,CASSLLYGAGELFF
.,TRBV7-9,CASSEYSSGSRYEQYF
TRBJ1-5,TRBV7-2,CASSESSWGMADQPQHF
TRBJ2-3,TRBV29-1,CSVEGRCTDTQYF
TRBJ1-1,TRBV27,CASKPGQGYTEAFF
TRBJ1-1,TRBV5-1,CASSLEGTEAFF
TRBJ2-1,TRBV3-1,CASSLGTSVTEQFF
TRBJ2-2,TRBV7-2,CASSLTGLGFTGELFF
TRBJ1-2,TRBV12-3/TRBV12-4,CASSLEGGTNYGYTF
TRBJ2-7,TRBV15,CATSRDTGVISYEQYF
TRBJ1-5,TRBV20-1,CSARGPVGGSRQPQHF
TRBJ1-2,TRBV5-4,CASRPTGGYGYTF
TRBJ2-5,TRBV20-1,CSVRSGHQETQYF
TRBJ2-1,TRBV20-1,CSARGTSDYEQFF
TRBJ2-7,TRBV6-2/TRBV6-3,CASSHGTPSHF
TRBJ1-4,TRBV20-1,CSATTGGSEKLFF
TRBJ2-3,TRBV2,CASSESGERTDTQYF
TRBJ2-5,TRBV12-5,CASGTQDLRTQYF
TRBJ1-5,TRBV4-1,CASSQGSVNQPQHF
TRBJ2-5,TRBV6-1,CASSERGRRTKEQYF
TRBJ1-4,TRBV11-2,CASSSRRIANEKLFF
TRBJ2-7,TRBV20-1,CSAQHGLAEQYF
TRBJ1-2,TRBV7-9,CASSVEPSGGYTF
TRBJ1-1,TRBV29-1,CSGTMNTEAFF
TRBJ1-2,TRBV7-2,CASSPEGWDYYGYTF
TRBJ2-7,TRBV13,CASSLAGLAGEFEQYF
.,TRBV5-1,CASSRTGDRACEQYF
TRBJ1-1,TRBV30,CAWSFLGDMNTKAFF
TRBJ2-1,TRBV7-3,CASSFRGSNYNEQFF
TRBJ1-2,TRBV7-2,CASSKKTGSYGCTF
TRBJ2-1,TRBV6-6,CASSKTSEYNEQFF
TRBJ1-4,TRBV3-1,CASSSYRNPGELFF
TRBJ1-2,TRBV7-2,CASSIANYGYTF
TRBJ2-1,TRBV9,CASSPALILSNEQFF
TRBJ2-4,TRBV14,CASSDTSGVLSWQYF
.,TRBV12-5,CASGLGGDIGEQYF
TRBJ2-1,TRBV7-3,CASSLLTDSYNEQFF
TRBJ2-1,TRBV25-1,CASSELPAGGYNEQFF
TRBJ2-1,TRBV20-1,CSARDPGQAYNEQFF
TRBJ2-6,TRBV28,CASSLATGVGANVLTF
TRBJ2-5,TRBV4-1,CASSQDQGTSGVLQETQYF